A selection of T cell receptor beta chains follows, all from one sample in a study of CD8 T cells in Susac syndrome. A single record per CDR3 protein comes from TCRdb applying MiXCR to the immunoSEQ multiplex PCR reads. The data contain some 120,000 distinct CDR3 sequences, 90% to 95% of them singletons. The sequenced material came from CD4+ T cells from PBMCs. The receptors were sampled from a human donor in good health. Each CDR3 is given with its conserved first and last residue. D genes are given only for firm matches. Expanded clones get a size class; other rows say once, few or many, or leave the size out.

size: .; V: TRBV6-4; J: TRBJ2-2; D: TRBD2; DNA: TGTGCCAGCAGGGACTCGGGACTAGCGGCGTTGAACACCGGGGAGCTGTTTTTT; CDR3: CASRDSGLAALNTGELFF
size: .; V: TRBV29-1; J: TRBJ2-1; D: TRBD1; DNA: TGCAGCGTTCGACAGGGGGGGGATGAGCAGTTCTTC; CDR3: CSVRQGGDEQFF
size: .; V: TRBV14; J: TRBJ2-4; D: TRBD1; DNA: TGTGCCAGCAGCCATATCCGGGACAGCATTCAGTACTTC; CDR3: CASSHIRDSIQYF
size: .; V: TRBV6-5; J: TRBJ2-7; D: TRBD1; DNA: TGTGCCAGCAGTTACTCGACAGGGGGGACGTACGAGCAGTACTTC; CDR3: CASSYSTGGTYEQYF
size: .; V: TRBV11-2; J: TRBJ2-7; D: .; DNA: TGTGCCAGCAGCCGAGAGGCTCGCTACGAGCAGTACTTC; CDR3: CASSREARYEQYF
size: .; V: TRBV20-1; J: TRBJ2-7; D: .; DNA: TGCAGTGCTAGACGAAACTACGAGCAGTACTTC; CDR3: CSARRNYEQYF
size: .; V: TRBV6-5; J: TRBJ2-7; D: .; DNA: TGTGCCAGCAGTTACGACGGTGGAGGGACCCCCTACGAGCAGTACTTC; CDR3: CASSYDGGGTPYEQYF
size: .; V: TRBV18; J: TRBJ2-7; D: .; DNA: TGTGCCAGCTCAGGGGAATACTACGAGCAGTACTTC; CDR3: CASSGEYYEQYF
size: .; V: TRBV10-3; J: TRBJ1-2; D: .; DNA: TGTGCCATCAGTGATTCGACAGACTATGGCTACACCTTC; CDR3: CAISDSTDYGYTF
size: .; V: TRBV6-6; J: TRBJ1-2; D: .; DNA: TGTGCCAGCAGTTACTCGGACGGTTTATGGGGCTACACCTTC; CDR3: CASSYSDGLWGYTF
size: .; V: TRBV19; J: TRBJ1-2; D: .; DNA: TGTGCCAGTAACGACATCCTGGTTAACTATGGCTACACCTTC; CDR3: CASNDILVNYGYTF
size: .; V: TRBV27; J: TRBJ2-1; D: .; DNA: TGTGCCAGCCGAGGAGGTTGGGGCAATGAGCAGTTCTTC; CDR3: CASRGGWGNEQFF
size: .; V: TRBV2; J: TRBJ2-2; D: .; DNA: TGTGCCAGCGGGGGTTACGCGAACACCGGGGAGCTGTTTTTT; CDR3: CASGGYANTGELFF
size: .; V: TRBV4-2; J: TRBJ1-3; D: .; DNA: TGTGCCAGCAGCGGCGACAGGCGTGGAAACACCATATATTTT; CDR3: CASSGDRRGNTIYF
size: .; V: TRBV3-1; J: TRBJ2-1; D: TRBD2; DNA: TGTGCCAGCAGCCATCAGACCACTAGCGGTCCCTACAATGAGCAGTTCTTC; CDR3: CASSHQTTSGPYNEQFF
size: .; V: TRBV12-3/TRBV12-4; J: TRBJ2-3; D: TRBD2; DNA: TGTGCCACCAGGACTAGGGCGCCAGATACGCAGTATTTT; CDR3: CATRTRAPDTQYF
size: .; V: TRBV29-1; J: TRBJ2-7; D: .; DNA: TGCAGCGTTGTAGGAGACAACGACTACGAGCAGTACTTC; CDR3: CSVVGDNDYEQYF
size: .; V: TRBV7-2; J: TRBJ2-3; D: TRBD2; DNA: TGTGCCAGCAGCTTAGATAGCGGGTCTCGTCCGCAGTATTTT; CDR3: CASSLDSGSRPQYF
size: .; V: TRBV29-1; J: TRBJ2-5; D: .; DNA: TGCAGCGTTGCCCGGGCCCAAGAGACCCAGTACTTC; CDR3: CSVARAQETQYF
size: .; V: TRBV29-1; J: TRBJ1-1; D: .; DNA: TGCAGCGTTGGGTTCTCGGACACTGAAGCTTTCTTT; CDR3: CSVGFSDTEAFF
size: .; V: TRBV7-2; J: TRBJ2-7; D: .; DNA: TGTGCCAGCAGCTCCCGGCGGGATTCCTACGAGCAGTACTTC; CDR3: CASSSRRDSYEQYF
size: .; V: TRBV5-1; J: TRBJ1-1; D: .; DNA: TGCGCCAGCAGCTTGGAACAGGGTATAGGTAAAGCTTTCTTT; CDR3: CASSLEQGIGKAFF
size: .; V: TRBV7-2; J: TRBJ2-7; D: .; DNA: TGTGCCAGCAGCTTAGCAGGGTACTACGAGCAGTACTTC; CDR3: CASSLAGYYEQYF
size: .; V: TRBV5-1; J: TRBJ2-1; D: TRBD2; DNA: TGCGCCAGCAGCTTGGGACTAGCGGGAGGCCTCTCCTACAATGAGCAGTTCTTC; CDR3: CASSLGLAGGLSYNEQFF
size: .; V: TRBV29-1; J: TRBJ2-1; D: TRBD2; DNA: TGCAGCGTTGGGCTAGCGGCCTACAATGAGCAGTTCTTC; CDR3: CSVGLAAYNEQFF
size: .; V: TRBV7-9; J: TRBJ1-2; D: .; DNA: TGTGCCAGCAGCTTAGAGCAGACAGGATACTATGGCTACACCTTC; CDR3: CASSLEQTGYYGYTF
size: .; V: TRBV20-1; J: TRBJ1-1; D: .; DNA: TGCAGTGTCCTGGACAGTGGGACTGAAGCTTTCTTT; CDR3: CSVLDSGTEAFF
size: .; V: TRBV5-4; J: TRBJ2-2; D: TRBD2; DNA: TGTGCCAGCAGCTTGGCCCCCGCACTAGCGGGAGGGCGGGCCGGGGAGCTGTTTTTT; CDR3: CASSLAPALAGGRAGELFF
size: .; V: TRBV7-8; J: TRBJ1-5; D: .; DNA: TGTGCCAGCAGCTTAGGGGGTTCCAGGGGTCAGCCCCAGCATTTT; CDR3: CASSLGGSRGQPQHF
size: .; V: TRBV7-2; J: TRBJ2-7; D: .; DNA: TGTGCCAGCAGCTCACGGGAGACCGCCTACGAGCAGTACTTC; CDR3: CASSSRETAYEQYF
size: .; V: TRBV7-9; J: TRBJ2-7; D: .; DNA: TGTGCCAGCTCTTCCCTCCGTGGGGGGAGGCCGTACGAGCAGTACTTC; CDR3: CASSSLRGGRPYEQYF
size: .; V: TRBV7-7; J: TRBJ2-1; D: TRBD1; DNA: TGTGCTAGCAGTCGCCGACAGGGGGACGATGAGCAGTTCTTC; CDR3: CASSRRQGDDEQFF
size: .; V: TRBV2; J: TRBJ1-5; D: .; DNA: TGTGCCAGCACCGACCTCATGGGCCAGCCCCAGCATTTT; CDR3: CASTDLMGQPQHF
size: .; V: TRBV29-1; J: TRBJ2-3; D: TRBD2; DNA: TGCAGCGTTGAAGAGACAGGGACTAGCGGGGGAGATGCGCAGTATTTT; CDR3: CSVEETGTSGGDAQYF
size: .; V: TRBV5-1; J: TRBJ2-3; D: .; DNA: TGCGCCAGCAGCTCCGGACAGGATCGGGGGACAGATACGCAGTATTTT; CDR3: CASSSGQDRGTDTQYF
size: once; V: TRBV3-1; J: TRBJ2-3; D: .; DNA: TGTGCCAGCAGCCAAAGTCCGACGGGGGCCCAAGAGTATTTT; CDR3: CASSQSPTGAQEYF
size: .; V: TRBV3-1; J: TRBJ2-7; D: TRBD2; DNA: TGTGCCAGCAGCCCCCGGGGAGCGGGAGTGAAAGACGAGCAGTACTTC; CDR3: CASSPRGAGVKDEQYF
size: .; V: TRBV18; J: TRBJ2-5; D: .; DNA: TGTGCCAGCTCATCCCCCTCCTACAGACAGCAAGAGACCCAGTACTTC; CDR3: CASSSPSYRQQETQYF
size: .; V: TRBV5-1; J: TRBJ2-1; D: TRBD2; DNA: TGCGCCAGCAGCGCGGCTAGCGGGGTTAGCTCCTACAATGAGCAGTTCTTC; CDR3: CASSAASGVSSYNEQFF
size: .; V: TRBV30; J: TRBJ1-3; D: .; DNA: TGTGCCTGGAGTGTAACAGCGGGAAACACCATATATTTT; CDR3: CAWSVTAGNTIYF
size: .; V: TRBV5-1; J: TRBJ2-5; D: TRBD1; DNA: TGCGCCAGCAGCCTCGGGACAGGGCTGACGGAGACCCAGTACTTC; CDR3: CASSLGTGLTETQYF
size: .; V: TRBV20-1; J: TRBJ2-6; D: TRBD2; DNA: TGCAGTGCTAGAGACCGGCTAGCGGGTCTCTCTGGGGCCAACGTCCTGACTTTC; CDR3: CSARDRLAGLSGANVLTF
size: .; V: TRBV2; J: TRBJ1-2; D: .; DNA: TGTGCCAGCAGTTACGGAGTAACGAGTAACTATGGCTACACCTTC; CDR3: CASSYGVTSNYGYTF
size: .; V: TRBV7-9; J: TRBJ2-7; D: .; DNA: TGTGCCAGCAGCCCCCGGGCGGCTTCCTACGAGCAGTACTTC; CDR3: CASSPRAASYEQYF
size: .; V: TRBV20-1; J: TRBJ2-3; D: TRBD2; DNA: TGCAGTGCTAAGACTAGCGGGAGCACAGATACGCAGTATTTT; CDR3: CSAKTSGSTDTQYF
size: .; V: TRBV25-1; J: TRBJ1-3; D: TRBD1; DNA: TGTGCCAGCAGTGAACGACAGGGGGCAAACACCATATATTTT; CDR3: CASSERQGANTIYF
size: .; V: TRBV30; J: TRBJ1-5; D: TRBD1; DNA: TGTGCCTGTGCAGGACAGGGCGGTCAGCCCCAGCATTTT; CDR3: CACAGQGGQPQHF
size: .; V: TRBV20-1; J: TRBJ2-2; D: .; DNA: TGCAGTGCTAGAGATAGTGGTCGCACCGGGGAGCTGTTTTTT; CDR3: CSARDSGRTGELFF
size: .; V: TRBV3-1; J: TRBJ2-1; D: .; DNA: TGTGCCAGCAGCCAAGAATGGCAATCCCCCAATGAGCAGTTCTTC; CDR3: CASSQEWQSPNEQFF
size: .; V: TRBV13; J: TRBJ2-7; D: TRBD2; DNA: TGTGCCAGCAGCTTTAGCGGGAGTCCCCACGAGCAGTACTTC; CDR3: CASSFSGSPHEQYF
size: .; V: TRBV5-4; J: TRBJ2-5; D: .; DNA: TGTGCCAGCAGCTTGTCAGGAATGGAGACCCAGTACTTC; CDR3: CASSLSGMETQYF
size: .; V: TRBV6-2/TRBV6-3; J: TRBJ2-1; D: .; DNA: TGTGCCAGCAGTTACCCTAGTGGTGAGCAGTTCTTC; CDR3: CASSYPSGEQFF
size: .; V: TRBV20-1; J: TRBJ1-2; D: .; DNA: TGCAGTGTTTCAGGTGGGGCCTATGGCTACACCTTC; CDR3: CSVSGGAYGYTF
size: .; V: TRBV20-1; J: TRBJ2-7; D: TRBD1; DNA: TGCAGTGCTAGGCGACAGGGGGAATTTCACGAGCAGTACTTC; CDR3: CSARRQGEFHEQYF
size: .; V: TRBV14; J: TRBJ2-1; D: TRBD1; DNA: TGTGCCAGCAGCCAAACAGGGGAATTCTCCTACAATGAACAGTTCTTC; CDR3: CASSQTGEFSYNEQFF